Each of the 15 T cell receptor beta chains below was sequenced from the same sample in a study of shared clonotypes between healthy human individuals. The naive CD8 subset, CD45RO-negative cells positively selected for CCR7, excluded terminally differentiated effector memory CD45RA+ cells. Sequencing used immunoSEQ multiplex PCR; TCRdb keeps in-frame clones, though not all of them. Found here are about 1,900,000 clones, just under 95% of them singletons; the top ten hold more than 0.9%. The sequenced material came from naive CD8+ T cells sorted from blood. The source is a man aged 18-30 years in good health.

The J gene is TRBJ1-3, the V gene TRBV5-4, with unresolved D. The germline V gene encodes CDR1 SGHNT and CDR2 YYREEE (reference sequence). Trimming removed 0 bases at V and 0 bases at J, with 16 bases between. The CDR3 has 18 amino acids. CDR3 protein: CASSLAEPGLSSGNTIYF. CDR3 DNA: TGTGCCAGCAGCTTGGCCGAGCCCGGACTTTCCTCTGGAAACACCATATATTTT.

The chain has TRBV27 and TRBJ1-1; D perhaps matches TRBD1 (6 bases). The CDR3 length is 16 residues. CDR1 and CDR2 from the germline V gene are MNHEY and SMNVEV (reference sequence). Trimming shortened V by 3 bases and J by 4 bases, and 18 bases separated the two germline ends. In DNA form, the CDR3 reads TGTGCCAGCAGTTTCCTCGGGGGGGCTATGGTCACTGAAGCTTTCTTT. Translation: CASSFLGGAMVTEAFF.

The chain combines TRBV4-3 with TRBJ2-2; TRBD2 might be the D (6 bases). Trimming shortened V by 0 bases and J by 6 bases, and 14 bases separated the two germline ends. The CDR3 totals 16 residues. Germline-derived CDR1 and CDR2 are LGHNA and YSLEER. The DNA for the CDR3 is TGCGCCAGCAGCCAAGAGCCCAGCCCGGGGGCCGGGGAGCTGTTTTTT. It codes for CASSQEPSPGAGELFF.

The genes are TRBV19 and TRBJ2-7; D is unclear. V dropped 1 base and J dropped 4 bases, with 11 bases sitting between them. CDR1 is LNHDA and CDR2 is SQIVND in the germline V gene (reference sequence). The CDR3 consists of 14 residues. The CDR3 DNA follows: TGTGCCAGTAGTATAGCCCATCTACAATACGAGCAGTACTTC. Encoded protein: CASSIAHLQYEQYF.

The rearrangement uses TRBV27 and TRBJ2-1, with 9 nucleotides matching TRBD1. This CDR3 spans 15 amino acids. V shed 5 bases and J 5 bases; nucleotides not matched to a gene: 7. Per germline, CDR1 MNHEY and CDR2 SMNVEV (reference sequence). CDR3 sequence (DNA): TGTGCCAGCAGTGCCGGACAGGGGTGGGACAATGAGCAGTTCTTC. This translates into CASSAGQGWDNEQFF.

The chain employs TRBV30 and TRBJ2-7, with D perhaps matching TRBD2 (6 bases). CDR3 length: 14 residues. Trimming took 4 bases from V and 0 from J, leaving 13 bases between them. Germline V lookup: CDR1 GTSNPN, CDR2 SVGIG (reference sequence). The chain's CDR3 is CAWTVSGSSYEQYF. CDR3 coding DNA: TGTGCCTGGACAGTTAGCGGTAGCTCCTACGAGCAGTACTTC.

This clone has just a few counts. CDR3 coding DNA: TGTGCCAGTAGTATCCTCGGTGAGGGCGGCACTGAAGCTTTCTTT. Its protein product is CASSILGEGGTEAFF. The chain recombines TRBV19 with TRBJ1-1; D remains unclear. Deletions cut 3 bases from V and 4 bases from J, with 15 bases between. Germline V CDR1 and CDR2: LNHDA, SQIVND (reference sequence). This CDR3 has 15 residues.

The table lists this clone with a count of one. This chain links TRBV7-9 with TRBJ2-7; D gene ambiguous. This CDR3 is built from 12 residues. V was shortened by 2 bases and J by 2 bases, with 4 bases between the two germline ends. The germline CDR1 and CDR2 sequences are SEHNR and FQNEAQ (reference sequence). DNA for the CDR3: TGTGCCAGCAGCTTATACACCTACGAGCAGTACTTC. Translation: CASSLYTYEQYF.

This clone has only one observation. The chain employs TRBV6-6 and TRBJ2-7, with 7 bases fitting TRBD2. The germline V gene has CDR1 MNHNY and CDR2 SVGAGI (reference sequence). Trimming took 6 bases from V and 4 from J; bases not matched to a gene: 9. The CDR3 has 14 residues. DNA for the CDR3: TGTGCCAGCAGCGACGGGGGGTCCCCTTACGAGCAGTACTTC. It encodes CASSDGGSPYEQYF.

The chain is built from TRBV7-9 and TRBJ2-2; 8 nucleotides match TRBD1. The CDR3 contains 16 residues. Germline V gene data show CDR1 as SEHNR and CDR2 as FQNEAQ (reference sequence). Trimming cost V 2 bases and J 7 bases; bases outside gene matches: 9. The CDR3 nucleotides are TGTGCCAGCAGCTTAATCCAGGGGGCCGGCAGCGGGGAGCTGTTTTTT. It is translated as CASSLIQGAGSGELFF.

This rearrangement joins TRBV2 to TRBJ2-2; unclear D gene. The CDR3 sequence is 15 residues long. Trimming stripped 4 bases from V and 2 bases from J, with 11 bases between. CDR1 and CDR2 (germline): SNHLY, FYNNEI. The CDR3 region has the DNA TGTGCCAGCAGTGGCTTCACTGATAACACCGGGGAGCTGTTTTTT. It encodes CASSGFTDNTGELFF.

The chain couples TRBV13 to TRBJ2-1, with 11 bases matching TRBD2. Germline V gives CDR1 PRHDT, CDR2 FYEKMQ (reference sequence). This CDR3 has 18 amino acids. Germline trimming cut 0 bases from V and 0 bases from J; bases unmatched to any gene: 4. This CDR3 reads CASSLGLAGADSYNEQFF. The DNA for the CDR3 is TGTGCCAGCAGCTTAGGACTAGCGGGGGCTGACTCCTACAATGAGCAGTTCTTC.

The gene calls are TRBV2 and TRBJ1-1; TRBD1 is a possible D gene (5 bases). The CDR3 covers 15 residues. V lost 2 bases, J lost 0 bases, and 10 bases lay in between. CDR1 is SNHLY, CDR2 FYNNEI, per germline. DNA for the CDR3: TGTGCCAGCAGTGAAAATAGACAGTTGAACACTGAAGCTTTCTTT. Translating gives CASSENRQLNTEAFF.

The rearrangement links TRBV5-6 to TRBJ2-6; D not resolved. Per germline, CDR1 SGHDT and CDR2 YYEEEE. V dropped 2 bases and J dropped 2 bases, with 14 bases sitting between them. The CDR3 runs 17 residues. The CDR3 nucleotides are TGTGCCAGCAGCTTATCAGGAGTTGGCGCTGGGGCCAACGTCCTGACTTTC. Encoded protein: CASSLSGVGAGANVLTF.

The CDR3 coding sequence is TGTGCCAGCAGCTCCGGCCGAGAGTACTATGGCTACACCTTC. Translation gives CASSSGREYYGYTF. This chain connects TRBV7-9 to TRBJ1-2; unclear D gene. Germline V CDR1 and CDR2: SEHNR, FQNEAQ (reference sequence). Trimming cost V 4 bases and J 3 bases, with 12 bases left between them. The CDR3 loop spans 14 amino acids. Supplemented by reference TRBV7-9 and TRBJ1-2, the full variable domain reads DTGVSQNPRHKITKRGQNVTFRCDPISEHNRLYWYRQTLGQGPEFLTYFQNEAQLEKSRLLSDRFSAERPKGSFSTLEIQRTEQGDSAMYLCASSSGREYYGYTFGSGTRLTVV.